This passage covers 10 T cell receptor beta chains from one sample sequenced in a study of blood T cell repertoires in COVID-19. Assay used: immunoSEQ multiplex PCR; TCRdb lists only in-frame clones, some missing. The data contain about 16,000 clones, about 89% of them singletons. Sequencing used peripheral blood. The source is a man between 60 and 75 years old with acute or convalescent COVID-19.

The chain employs TRBV4-1 and TRBJ2-3; D remains ambiguous. Looked up from germline, CDR1 is MGHRA and CDR2 is YSYEKL. The CDR3 totals 14 residues. Trimming took off 0 bases at V and 2 bases at J, with 6 bases between the two ends. The CDR3 reads CASSQDSDTDTQYF. The DNA of the CDR3 is TGCGCCAGCAGCCAAGACAGCGACACAGATACGCAGTATTTT.

This rearrangement joins TRBV5-1 to TRBJ2-7, with 8 bases that match TRBD2. This CDR3 region has 14 residues. V dropped 2 bases and J dropped 6; count of bases not matched to a gene: 7. Germline values: CDR1 SGHRS, CDR2 YFSETQ. The DNA for the CDR3 is TGCGCCAGCAGCTTCTCCGGGACTAGAGTCGAGCAGTACTTC. Protein sequence: CASSFSGTRVEQYF.

This clone is labeled as medium-sized. The chain combines TRBV29-1 with TRBJ1-1; 9 nucleotides match TRBD1. Per the germline V gene, CDR1 is SQVTM and CDR2 is ANQGSEA. CDR3 length: 12 amino acids. V was pared by 3 bases and J by 9 bases, with 5 bases of the junction left unmatched. CDR3 protein: CSVDDRGRQAFF. DNA for the CDR3: TGCAGCGTTGACGACAGGGGGAGGCAAGCTTTCTTT.

The rearrangement links TRBV19 to TRBJ1-2, with 7 positions matching TRBD1. This CDR3 has 19 amino acids. CDR1 and CDR2 (germline): LNHDA, SQIVND (reference sequence). Germline trimming cut 1 base from V and 4 bases from J; bases unmatched to any gene: 18. CDR3 bases: TGTGCCAGTAGTATAGCCCTAACCCGGACAGGTCGACGATCCTATGGCTACACCTTC. Encoded protein: CASSIALTRTGRRSYGYTF. Variable domain in full (rest from reference TRBV19 and TRBJ1-2): DGGITQSPKYLFRKEGQNVTLSCEQNLNHDAMYWYRQDPGQGLRLIYYSQIVNDFQKGDIAEGYSVSREKKESFPLTVTSAQKNPTAFYLCASSIALTRTGRRSYGYTFGSGTRLTVV.

The V and J genes are TRBV6-5 and TRBJ2-7; no definite D call. V gave up 6 bases and J gave up 7 bases, with 19 bases separating them. This CDR3 is built from 14 residues. Germline assignment: CDR1 MNHEY and CDR2 SVGAGI. The CDR3 sequence: CASSAGRSHVEQYF. CDR3 coding DNA: TGTGCCAGCAGCGCAGGCCGATCACATGTGGAGCAGTACTTC.

V gene TRBV15 combines with J gene TRBJ1-1; 9 nucleotides line up with TRBD1. Germline V gene data show CDR1 as LNHNV and CDR2 as YYDKDF (reference sequence). The CDR3 contains 16 residues. The V and J ends lost 4 bases and 5 bases, in that order; junction bases with no gene match: 11. CDR3: CATSTYSRTGVTEAFF. DNA of the CDR3: TGTGCCACCAGCACCTACTCTCGGACAGGGGTGACTGAAGCTTTCTTT.

The rearrangement links TRBV5-1 to TRBJ2-7; D perhaps matches TRBD2 (7 bases). Trimming left V 4 bases short and J 7 bases short, with 18 bases between. This CDR3 has 14 residues. CDR1 is SGHRS and CDR2 is YFSETQ in the germline V gene. CDR3 nucleotides: TGCGCCAGCAGCGCGAGGGGGGGCAACGGGGAGCAGTACTTC. The encoded protein is CASSARGGNGEQYF.

The V gene is TRBV18, the J gene TRBJ1-1; D is undetermined. Trimming removed 3 bases at V and 7 bases at J, with 18 bases between. Per germline, CDR1 KGHSH and CDR2 LQKENI. This CDR3 comprises 15 residues. The CDR3 bases are TGTGCCAGCTCACCGCGAGGGTTGTATGGGGTTGAAGCTTTCTTT. This encodes CASSPRGLYGVEAFF.

V usage is TRBV6-5 and J usage is TRBJ1-5, with D perhaps TRBD1 (5 bases). The CDR3 spans 13 residues. The germline V and J ends were trimmed by 2 bases and 6 bases, with 8 bases remaining between them. The germline gives CDR1 MNHEY, CDR2 SVGAGI. The CDR3: CASSYGGFQPQHF. The DNA for the CDR3 is TGTGCCAGCAGTTACGGGGGGTTTCAGCCCCAGCATTTT.

As DNA, the CDR3 is TGTGCCAGCAGTTCTATGGAGCCCGAGCAGTACTTC. Its translation is CASSSMEPEQYF. This chain joins TRBV11-2 and TRBJ2-7; no clear D gene. This CDR3 has 12 residues. V was clipped by 6 bases and J by 6 bases, with 12 bases between them. The germline CDR1 and CDR2 sequences are SGHAT and FQNNGV.